This T cell receptor beta chain was sequenced in a study of human T cells and chemical hapten exposure (dated by TCRdb to about 2021). With regard to the full study: For sensitization, 2% DPC in acetone was applied to an approximately 2 cm by approximately 2 cm area of upper inner arm skin. Weekly therapeutic DPC doses were additionally applied to the scalp of patients throughout the roughly 25-week study period. Patch testing was done on the upper back using Finn chambers containing 0.01% DPC, and results were scored after 6 days according to International Contact Dermatitis Research Group standards. The mostly female patient cohort included alopecia areata with under or over 50% scalp involvement, alopecia totalis and alopecia universalis. Libraries were pooled for sequencing, and variation in per-sample TCR yields was attributed mainly to small differences in library volumes within the pool. Peripheral blood TCR repertoire changes were tracked in vivo in alopecia patients during primary and secondary sensitization to the hapten diphenylcyclopropenone (DPC). Patient blood was sampled pre-sensitization (week 0) and at 2, 6 and about 24 weeks after DPC sensitization. For TCR sequencing, blood came from about 28 alopecia patients at anywhere from one to four time points (pre-sensitization, 2, 6 and 24 weeks). Each blood RNA sample was used to sequence both TCR alpha and TCR beta chains.

CDR3 length: 11 amino acids, cysteine to phenylalanine. Solely the CDR3 DNA is kept, with 33 bases framed from the first base. V was cut back by 8 bases and J by 3 bases, leaving a gap of 7 bases between them. Based on the germline V gene (reference sequence), the CDR1 and CDR2 sequences are LNHDA and SQIVND. Worth noting for this clonotype: The clone's antigen remains unknown. No much larger clonotype is one base removed from it; base qualities were not supplied.

Broader findings and caveats from the paper: All patients had alopecia, a presumed autoimmune disease, so their immune response might differ from that of healthy individuals. After repeated subsampling, the strength of the expansion versus patch-test correlation and the threshold at which it became significant changed. DPC sensitization did not change how many TCRs were above 1 in 1000 frequency, and no evidence was found of alterations in global repertoire structure. The number of PT1 expanded TCRs positively correlated with patch test score, significant at thresholds 8, 16 and 32 but not 4. Significantly more large CDR3 similarity clusters were formed by expanded TCRs than by pre-sensitization or healthy control sets, consistent with antigen-driven responses.

The sample's time point label is to be understood as: patch test 2, 6 weeks after DPC sensitization. The sample's treatment or condition label is to be understood as: therapeutic diphenylcyclopropenone sensitization with weekly scalp DPC. Total RNA was extracted from unfractionated whole blood collected in Tempus Blood RNA tubes. At each patch-test visit, blood was drawn before the patch test was applied. To be eligible, patients had to be aged 18 to 70, diagnosed with alopecia and judged suitable for DPC therapy, while pregnant patients were excluded. The library relied on RACE. The sample was run on a NextSeq 500. During library preparation, unique molecular identifiers were attached to individual cDNA molecules so that TCRs could be counted quantitatively and reproducibly. In the authors' own workflow: A median of around 100,000 TCRs per sample was observed, with a range of 23,224 to 690,600. The Decombinator software suite was used to annotate V, J and CDR3 in the TCR reads. Every sample was subsampled to the same number of TCRs (28,000) for the PS versus PT1 abundance plots. Expanded TCRs were defined as absent before sensitization and observed at least eight times at the 2-week time point. In-frame beta chains were kept once TCRdb had trimmed the public reads at Q25 with fastp and called clones with MiXCR. Each record represents a unique CDR3 protein, reported with the most common genes and DNA among its rows. V and J calls and clone size were set by TCRdb, not the authors. The sample contains some 42,000 distinct CDR3 sequences, approximately 10% of them found a single time. The ten top clones hold 14% of the sample.

This receptor was identified in a woman aged 25 to 45 with alopecia areata. Some clones in this sample may be carry-over from other donors' samples. The chain is encoded by TRBV19 joined to TRBJ1-1; no confident D gene assignment can be made. The specimen was whole blood, collected in connection with sensitization to the hapten diphenylcyclopropenone (DPC). The DNA sequence is as follows: TGTGCCAGTTCAGCGTACACTGAAGCTTTCTTT. This yields the protein CASSAYTEAFF. Here the CDR3 is joined to the reference TRBV19 and TRBJ1-1 genes, and the full variable domain is: DGGITQSPKYLFRKEGQNVTLSCEQNLNHDAMYWYRQDPGQGLRLIYYSQIVNDFQKGDIAEGYSVSREKKESFPLTVTSAQKNPTAFYLCASSAYTEAFFGQGTRLTVV.